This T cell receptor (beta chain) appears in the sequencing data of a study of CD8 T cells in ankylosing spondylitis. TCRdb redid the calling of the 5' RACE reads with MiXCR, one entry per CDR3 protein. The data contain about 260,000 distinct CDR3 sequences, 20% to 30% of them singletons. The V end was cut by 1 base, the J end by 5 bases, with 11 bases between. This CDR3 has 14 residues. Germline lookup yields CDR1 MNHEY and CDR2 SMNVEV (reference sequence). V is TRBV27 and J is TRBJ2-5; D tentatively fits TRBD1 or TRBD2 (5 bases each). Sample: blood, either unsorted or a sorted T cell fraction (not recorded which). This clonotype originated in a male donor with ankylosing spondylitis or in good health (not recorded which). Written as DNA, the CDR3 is TGTGCCAGCAGTTTATGGGGGTCACGGGAGACCCAGTACTTC. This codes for CASSLWGSRETQYF.